This T cell receptor (beta chain) was identified during a study of regulatory dendritic cells for organ transplantation. Study observations and caveats: Among resting subsets, memory CD8+ cells contained the most alloreactive clonotypes.

The data were produced by immunoSEQ multiplex PCR, yet TCRdb's version contains in-frame clones alone and is incomplete. Of almost 30,000 clones in the sample, around 79% are singletons; the top ten hold 2% to 2.5%. Note on this clone: Its specificity is unknown.

Germline CDR1 reads MDHEN; CDR2 reads SYDVKM. Trimming removed 7 bases from V and 5 bases from J, with 17 bases in between. The CDR3 sequence is 15 residues long. The material sequenced was memory CD4+ T cells from blood. Regarding subset: CD45RO+ memory T cells. This TCR was recovered from a human donor in good health. This chain connects TRBV28 to TRBJ2-2; TRBD1 is a possible D gene (6 bases). Written as DNA, the CDR3 is TGTGCCAGCATGTCTGTGGGACACATTACCGGGGAGCTGTTTTTT. Translation: CASMSVGHITGELFF.